This T cell receptor beta chain was profiled in a study of CD8 T cells in Susac syndrome. Random hexamers were used to reverse transcribe an amount of roughly 0.5 to 1 ug RNA. An immunoSEQ multiplex PCR amplified TCR beta CDR3 over 54 Vbeta and 13 Jbeta. One entry per CDR3 protein, called by TCRdb with MiXCR from the immunoSEQ multiplex PCR reads. This table holds over 120,000 distinct CDR3 sequences, approximately 95% found once. Germline V lookup: CDR1 LNHNV, CDR2 YYDKDF (reference sequence). Trimming removed 0 bases at V and 1 base at J, with 19 bases between. The CDR3 extends over 18 amino acids. Study-level points and caveats: As the study acknowledged, the number of individuals who were part of its TCR sequencing and HLA analysis was relatively small.

The T cells that were sequenced for TCR beta were CD8+ and CD4+ cells from blood. Remarks on this clonotype: What it binds is unknown.

This receptor was obtained from a human donor with Susac syndrome. The chain combines TRBV15 with TRBJ2-7; D is tentatively TRBD1 or TRBD2 (5 bases each). The sequenced sample consisted of CD4+ T cells from PBMCs. CDR3 amino acids: CATSRDLGAERGSYEQYF. The CDR3 DNA sequence: TGTGCCACCAGCAGAGATCTCGGGGCCGAGAGGGGATCCTACGAGCAGTACTTC. Full variable domain (outside the CDR3, taken from reference TRBV15 and TRBJ2-7): DAMVIQNPRYQVTQFGKPVTLSCSQTLNHNVMYWYQQKSSQAPKLLFHYYDKDFNNEADTPDNFQSRRPNTSFCFLDIRSPGLGDTAMYLCATSRDLGAERGSYEQYFGPGTRLTVT.